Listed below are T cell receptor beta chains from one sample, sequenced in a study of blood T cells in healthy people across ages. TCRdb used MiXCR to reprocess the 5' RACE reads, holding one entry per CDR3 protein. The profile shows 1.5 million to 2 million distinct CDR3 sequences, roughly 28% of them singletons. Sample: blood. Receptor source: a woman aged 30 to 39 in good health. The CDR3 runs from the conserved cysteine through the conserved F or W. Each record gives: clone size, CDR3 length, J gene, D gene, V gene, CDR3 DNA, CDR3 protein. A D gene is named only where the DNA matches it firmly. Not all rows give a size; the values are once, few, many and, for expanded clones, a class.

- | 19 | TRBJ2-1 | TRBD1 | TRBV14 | TGTGCCAGCGCACGGGACAGGGGGCGCAGGCTAGCGGGGTACAATGAGCAGTTCTTC | CASARDRGRRLAGYNEQFF
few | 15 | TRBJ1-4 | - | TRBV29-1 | TGCAGCGTTCGAGGGTACAGTGCAACTAATGAAAAACTGTTTTTT | CSVRGYSATNEKLFF
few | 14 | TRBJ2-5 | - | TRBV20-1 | TGCAGTGCTATCAGGCACAGCGGTCAAGAGACCCAGTACTTC | CSAIRHSGQETQYF
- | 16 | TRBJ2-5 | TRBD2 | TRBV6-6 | TGTGCCAGCAGTTACTCGGGACTAGGAGTGCGGGAGACCCAGTACTTC | CASSYSGLGVRETQYF
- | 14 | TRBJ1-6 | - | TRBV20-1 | TGCAGTGCTAGAGGTGGCAGGGTTGGTTCACCCCTCCACTTT | CSARGGRVGSPLHF
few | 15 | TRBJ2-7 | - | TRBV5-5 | TGTGCCAGCAGCTTGGGAGGTAGCTCAAACTACGAGCAGTACTTC | CASSLGGSSNYEQYF
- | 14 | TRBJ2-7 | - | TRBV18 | TGTGCCAGCTCACCACCGAGCAGTGTCTACGAGCAGTACTTC | CASSPPSSVYEQYF
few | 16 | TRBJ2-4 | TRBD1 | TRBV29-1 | TGCAGCGTTCTGGACAGGGGAAATGTGCGGAGAAACATTCAGTACTTC | CSVLDRGNVRRNIQYF
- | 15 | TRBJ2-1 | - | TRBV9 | TGTGCCAGCAGCGCTACAGGGAACTCCTACAATGAGCAGTTCTTC | CASSATGNSYNEQFF
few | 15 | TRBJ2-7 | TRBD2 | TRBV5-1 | TGCGCCAGCAGCTGGTCCGGGACTAGCTGCCTCGAGCAGTACTTC | CASSWSGTSCLEQYF
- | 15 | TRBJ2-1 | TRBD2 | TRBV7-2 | TGTGCCAGCGGCTTAGTACTAGCGGGATACAATGAGCAGTTCTTC | CASGLVLAGYNEQFF